This T cell receptor beta chain came from a study of cytomegalovirus exposure and HLA in healthy donors. V was pared by 0 bases and J by 2 bases, with 3 bases of the junction left unmatched. The CDR3 length is 16 residues. Germline V CDR1 and CDR2: SGHKS, YYEKEE (reference sequence). The PCR ran on 60 Vbeta and 13 Jbeta primers. Some clones are missing from TCRdb's copy, which holds only in-frame ones; the method was immunoSEQ multiplex PCR. The data hold around 67,000 clones, with around 63% observed a single time. This sequence originates from a woman in her 30s in good health and CMV-seronegative. Specimen: PBMCs. The chain recombines TRBV5-5 with TRBJ2-5; TRBD2 matches at 11 bases. CDR3 sequence (DNA): TGTGCCAGCAGCTTGGCGATAGCGGGGGGGCAAGAGACCCAGTACTTC. Translation: CASSLAIAGGQETQYF.